Sequencing of this TCR beta chain was carried out in a study of blood T cell repertoires in COVID-19. Clones were sequenced by immunoSEQ multiplex PCR, and TCRdb holds only the in-frame ones, with some missing. Of hundreds of thousands of clones listed, roughly 89% are singletons. From germline, CDR1 is LGHNA and CDR2 YNFKEQ. Trimming took 0 bases from V and 5 from J; bases not matched to a gene: 5. This CDR3 is 15 amino acids long. Sequenced material: PBMCs or T cells enriched from blood (not recorded which). The TCR comes from a woman in her 50s who had been exposed to COVID-19. The chain couples TRBV4-2 to TRBJ1-1, with TRBD1 matching over 8 bases. The CDR3 bases are TGTGCCAGCAGCCAAGAGGGCAGGGGGCAAACTGAAGCTTTCTTT. This translates into CASSQEGRGQTEAFF.